These 23 T cell receptor beta chains were sequenced from one sample in a study of PD-1 blockade in classical Hodgkin lymphoma. Generated by immunoSEQ multiplex PCR, the TCRdb table keeps only in-frame clones and is missing some. The table shows 8,000 or so clones, with 70% to 85% occurring only once. Stated time point: cycle 4 day 1 (C4D1), after 5 to 7 weeks of nivolumab. The patients all showed relapse after autologous stem cell transplantation, while their brentuximab vedotin exposure varied. The sample was peripheral blood mononuclear cells (PBMCs), taken before the fourth cycle of nivolumab. The receptors here all came from a human donor with classical Hodgkin lymphoma.

The V call is TRBV7-6, the J call TRBJ2-2, with D possibly TRBD1 on 6 matching bases. The CDR3 covers 13 residues. V lost 7 bases to trimming and J lost 7 bases, with 13 bases between them. Germline CDR1 is SGHVS and CDR2 is FNYEAQ. CDR3 amino acids: CASTPGVDGELFF. The CDR3 DNA follows: TGTGCCAGCACCCCAGGGGTGGACGGGGAGCTGTTTTTT.

This chain joins TRBV6-5 and TRBJ1-2, with D possibly being TRBD1 (6 bases). The CDR3 has 13 amino acids. V lost 5 bases and J lost 4, with 11 bases in between. CDR1 and CDR2 from the germline V gene are MNHEY and SVGAGI. The CDR3 protein is CASSEARGYGYTF. The CDR3 coding sequence is TGTGCCAGCAGTGAAGCCAGGGGCTATGGCTACACCTTC.

Of note for this clone: Germline and junction disagree at one end, which may indicate a read error. This chain connects TRBV7-7 to TRBJ1-5; maybe TRBD1 (6 bases). In germline, CDR1 is SSHAT, CDR2 FNYEAQ (reference sequence). The CDR3 spans 16 residues. CDR3 sequence reads: CASSSTTGSSGQPQHF. Written as DNA, the CDR3 is TGTGCTAGCAGCTCTACTACAGGGTCGTCAGGGCAGCCCCAGCATTTT.

The V gene is TRBV19, the J gene TRBJ2-1; D may be TRBD1 (6 bases). Trimming took 6 bases from V and 3 from J, leaving 15 bases between them. This CDR3 contains 15 residues. Germline V gives CDR1 LNHDA, CDR2 SQIVND (reference sequence). The CDR3 DNA sequence: TGTGCCAGTAGGGGCAGGGGATCCCACTACAATGAGCAGTTCTTC. Protein product: CASRGRGSHYNEQFF.

J is TRBJ2-5 and V is TRBV25-1; 11 positions match TRBD2. The closer fit of TRBJ2-7 to the DNA end suggests the J call may be wrong. The CDR3 is 16 residues long. Germline V gene lookup returns CDR1 MGHDK and CDR2 SYGVNS. CDR3 nucleotide sequence: TGTGCCAGCAGTGAAAAAGGGACTAGCGGATCCTACGAGCAGTACTTC. Its protein is CASSEKGTSGSYEQYF.

As concerns this clone: This same CDR3 is encoded by further DNA sequences in the sample. The V gene is TRBV10-3, the J gene TRBJ1-2; the match to TRBD1 covers 8 bases. J was trimmed by 8 bases and V by 6 bases; bases with no gene match: 5. The CDR3 is 12 amino acids. Germline CDR1 is ENHRY and CDR2 is SYGVKD. CDR3 protein: CAIRQGAGGYTF. The DNA for the CDR3 is TGTGCCATCAGGCAGGGGGCGGGCGGCTACACCTTC.

The genes are TRBV5-6 and TRBJ2-1; 11 bases match TRBD1. Trimming removed 4 bases from V and 4 bases from J; junction bases left unmatched: 7. This CDR3 contains 16 residues. The V gene's germline CDR1 is SGHDT and CDR2 YYEEEE. The CDR3 nucleotides are TGTGCCAGCAGCCCGGGGACAGGGGGAAGATACAATGAGCAGTTCTTC. Its translation: CASSPGTGGRYNEQFF.

V and J are TRBV9 and TRBJ2-1, with 12 positions matching TRBD2. CDR3 length equals 15 residues. Germline lookup yields CDR1 SGDLS and CDR2 YYNGEE. The V gene end was trimmed by 4 bases and the J gene end by 8 bases; junction bases not matched to a gene: 7. The CDR3 nucleotides are TGTGCCAGCAGCCCCCGGACTAGCGGGGAACATGAGCAGTTCTTC. This sequence encodes CASSPRTSGEHEQFF.

The CDR3 region has the DNA TGTGCCAGCACGGGACAGGCGTCCTCTCAAACTGGAAACACCATATATTTT. Its translation is CASTGQASSQTGNTIYF. The chain joins TRBV28 to TRBJ1-3; 8 positions match TRBD1. The CDR3 runs 17 residues. Germline V gives CDR1 MDHEN, CDR2 SYDVKM. V lost 7 bases to trimming and J lost 2 bases; unmatched junction nucleotides: 13.

This chain uses TRBV28 with TRBJ2-1, with D possibly called TRBD1 or TRBD2 (7 bases each). The CDR3 is 15 residues long. Trimming shortened V by 5 bases and J by 2 bases, and 13 bases separated the two germline ends. In germline, CDR1 is MDHEN, CDR2 SYDVKM. Here the CDR3 reads CASSGGDSPYNEQFF. In DNA form, the CDR3 reads TGTGCCAGCAGTGGGGGGGACAGCCCCTACAATGAGCAGTTCTTC.

In DNA, the CDR3 is TGTGCCAGCAGAACCGGGACAGGGGTAGATGGCTACACCTTC. This translates into CASRTGTGVDGYTF. The J gene is TRBJ1-2, the V gene TRBV6-1; 10 positions agree with TRBD1. Germline-derived CDR1 and CDR2 are MNHNS and SASEGT. J was trimmed by 6 bases and V by 6 bases; bases with no gene match: 7. CDR3 length: 14 amino acids.

J is TRBJ1-3 and V is TRBV9; D is unclear. Germline assignment: CDR1 SGDLS and CDR2 YYNGEE. There are 13 residues in the CDR3. Trimming removed 0 bases at V and 2 bases at J, with 3 bases between. This chain's CDR3 is CASSVGPGNTIYF. DNA of the CDR3: TGTGCCAGCAGCGTAGGCCCTGGAAACACCATATATTTT.

This clone has a handful of counts. V gene TRBV5-6 combines with J gene TRBJ2-7, with a possible D match to TRBD2 (6 bases). V lost 3 bases and J lost 7, with 11 bases in between. The CDR3 is made up of 12 amino acids. Germline CDR1 reads SGHDT; CDR2 reads YYEEEE. The CDR3 DNA reads as TGTGCCAGCAGCTGGAGCGGGCTTGAGCAGTACTTC. As protein: CASSWSGLEQYF.

This sequence joins TRBV29-1 and TRBJ1-2; tentatively, D is TRBD1 (6 bases). Trimming pared 3 bases from V and 8 bases from J, leaving 10 bases between. Germline V lookup: CDR1 SQVTM, CDR2 ANQGSEA. The length of the CDR3 is 11 residues. The CDR3 sequence: CSVEGADGYTF. As DNA, the CDR3 is TGCAGCGTTGAGGGGGCAGACGGCTACACCTTC.

CDR3 amino acids: CAISPGQGAEGYTF. CDR3 nucleotides: TGTGCCATCAGTCCGGGACAGGGGGCGGAAGGCTACACCTTC. This sequence joins TRBV10-3 and TRBJ1-2, with 12 positions matching TRBD1. CDR1 ENHRY and CDR2 SYGVKD come from the germline V gene. The CDR3 sequence is 14 residues long. With V trimmed by 5 bases and J by 8 bases, 6 bases remained unmatched.

The chain is built from TRBV4-3 and TRBJ1-5; possible D gene TRBD1, 5 bases. Germline V gene lookup returns CDR1 LGHNA and CDR2 YSLEER. The CDR3 is made up of 13 amino acids. Trimming pared 4 bases from V and 6 bases from J, leaving 10 bases between. The CDR3 sequence is CASSPDGGQPQHF. CDR3 DNA sequence: TGCGCCAGCAGCCCCGATGGGGGTCAGCCCCAGCATTTT.

The chain has TRBV19 and TRBJ1-5; 7 nucleotides match TRBD1. Germline loops: CDR1 LNHDA, CDR2 SQIVND (reference sequence). The CDR3 loop spans 15 amino acids. V lost 9 bases to trimming and J lost 0 bases; unmatched junction nucleotides: 8. The CDR3 region has the DNA TGTGCCAGCACGGGACAGATTTTTAGCAATCAGCCCCAGCATTTT. Protein: CASTGQIFSNQPQHF.

This clone was counted between two and nine times. This chain connects TRBV5-1 to TRBJ1-2, with D maybe TRBD1 (6 bases). Trimming cost V 2 bases and J 0 bases, with 14 bases left between them. The CDR3 is 16 residues long. Germline lookup yields CDR1 SGHRS and CDR2 YFSETQ. The CDR3 sequence: CASSFDVGAANYGYTF. CDR3 DNA sequence: TGCGCCAGCAGCTTTGATGTGGGGGCAGCTAACTATGGCTACACCTTC.

For the CDR3, the DNA is TGCAGCGTAGGGGACAGGGGGCCGGGGCTTTCTTTCTACGAGCAGTACTTC. Translating gives CSVGDRGPGLSFYEQYF. The chain couples TRBV29-1 to TRBJ2-7; 12 bases agree with TRBD1. From germline, CDR1 is SQVTM and CDR2 ANQGSEA. Trimming removed 6 bases from V and 3 bases from J; junction bases left unmatched: 15. CDR3 size: 17 residues.

V is TRBV9 and J is TRBJ2-2; TRBD2 aligns across 8 bases. This CDR3 comprises 15 residues. Germline V gene data show CDR1 as SGDLS and CDR2 as YYNGEE. V lost 3 bases and J lost 4; bases outside the gene matches: 5. The CDR3 DNA reads as TGTGCCAGCAGCGCGGGGGGGCTTTTCACCGGGGAGCTGTTTTTT. Its translation: CASSAGGLFTGELFF.

This clone was observed a handful of times. This sequence joins TRBV30 and TRBJ1-2, with 8 bases aligning to TRBD1. CDR3 size: 14 residues. CDR1 and CDR2 from the germline V gene are GTSNPN and SVGIG (reference sequence). V trimming: 0 bases; J trimming: 6 bases; junction bases outside the gene matches: 6. The CDR3: CAWSVRAGGNGYTF. For the CDR3, the DNA is TGTGCCTGGAGTGTACGTGCAGGGGGCAATGGCTACACCTTC.

This clone was detected a few times. An end of the junction differs from the germline gene, which may be a read error. The rearrangement uses TRBV6-1 and TRBJ1-1, with unresolved D. Germline-derived CDR1 and CDR2 are MNHNS and SASEGT. CDR3 size: 14 residues. The chain's CDR3 is CASTQVGVNAEAFF. CDR3 nucleotides: TGTGCCAGCACCCAAGTCGGGGTGAACGCTGAAGCTTTCTTT.

The chain uses TRBV5-6 and TRBJ1-4, with D unclear. With 0 bases removed from V and 4 bases from J, the gap between germline ends came to 10 bases. The germline gives CDR1 SGHDT, CDR2 YYEEEE. This CDR3 is 15 amino acids long. Here the CDR3 reads CASSLASWNNEKLFF. The CDR3 coding sequence is TGTGCCAGCAGCTTGGCCAGCTGGAATAATGAAAAACTGTTTTTT. Drawing the rest from reference TRBV5-6 and TRBJ1-4, the complete variable domain is DAGVTQSPTHLIKTRGQQVTLRCSPKSGHDTVSWYQQALGQGPQFIFQYYEEEERQRGNFPDRFSGHQFPNYSSELNVNALLLGDSALYLCASSLASWNNEKLFFGSGTQLSVL.